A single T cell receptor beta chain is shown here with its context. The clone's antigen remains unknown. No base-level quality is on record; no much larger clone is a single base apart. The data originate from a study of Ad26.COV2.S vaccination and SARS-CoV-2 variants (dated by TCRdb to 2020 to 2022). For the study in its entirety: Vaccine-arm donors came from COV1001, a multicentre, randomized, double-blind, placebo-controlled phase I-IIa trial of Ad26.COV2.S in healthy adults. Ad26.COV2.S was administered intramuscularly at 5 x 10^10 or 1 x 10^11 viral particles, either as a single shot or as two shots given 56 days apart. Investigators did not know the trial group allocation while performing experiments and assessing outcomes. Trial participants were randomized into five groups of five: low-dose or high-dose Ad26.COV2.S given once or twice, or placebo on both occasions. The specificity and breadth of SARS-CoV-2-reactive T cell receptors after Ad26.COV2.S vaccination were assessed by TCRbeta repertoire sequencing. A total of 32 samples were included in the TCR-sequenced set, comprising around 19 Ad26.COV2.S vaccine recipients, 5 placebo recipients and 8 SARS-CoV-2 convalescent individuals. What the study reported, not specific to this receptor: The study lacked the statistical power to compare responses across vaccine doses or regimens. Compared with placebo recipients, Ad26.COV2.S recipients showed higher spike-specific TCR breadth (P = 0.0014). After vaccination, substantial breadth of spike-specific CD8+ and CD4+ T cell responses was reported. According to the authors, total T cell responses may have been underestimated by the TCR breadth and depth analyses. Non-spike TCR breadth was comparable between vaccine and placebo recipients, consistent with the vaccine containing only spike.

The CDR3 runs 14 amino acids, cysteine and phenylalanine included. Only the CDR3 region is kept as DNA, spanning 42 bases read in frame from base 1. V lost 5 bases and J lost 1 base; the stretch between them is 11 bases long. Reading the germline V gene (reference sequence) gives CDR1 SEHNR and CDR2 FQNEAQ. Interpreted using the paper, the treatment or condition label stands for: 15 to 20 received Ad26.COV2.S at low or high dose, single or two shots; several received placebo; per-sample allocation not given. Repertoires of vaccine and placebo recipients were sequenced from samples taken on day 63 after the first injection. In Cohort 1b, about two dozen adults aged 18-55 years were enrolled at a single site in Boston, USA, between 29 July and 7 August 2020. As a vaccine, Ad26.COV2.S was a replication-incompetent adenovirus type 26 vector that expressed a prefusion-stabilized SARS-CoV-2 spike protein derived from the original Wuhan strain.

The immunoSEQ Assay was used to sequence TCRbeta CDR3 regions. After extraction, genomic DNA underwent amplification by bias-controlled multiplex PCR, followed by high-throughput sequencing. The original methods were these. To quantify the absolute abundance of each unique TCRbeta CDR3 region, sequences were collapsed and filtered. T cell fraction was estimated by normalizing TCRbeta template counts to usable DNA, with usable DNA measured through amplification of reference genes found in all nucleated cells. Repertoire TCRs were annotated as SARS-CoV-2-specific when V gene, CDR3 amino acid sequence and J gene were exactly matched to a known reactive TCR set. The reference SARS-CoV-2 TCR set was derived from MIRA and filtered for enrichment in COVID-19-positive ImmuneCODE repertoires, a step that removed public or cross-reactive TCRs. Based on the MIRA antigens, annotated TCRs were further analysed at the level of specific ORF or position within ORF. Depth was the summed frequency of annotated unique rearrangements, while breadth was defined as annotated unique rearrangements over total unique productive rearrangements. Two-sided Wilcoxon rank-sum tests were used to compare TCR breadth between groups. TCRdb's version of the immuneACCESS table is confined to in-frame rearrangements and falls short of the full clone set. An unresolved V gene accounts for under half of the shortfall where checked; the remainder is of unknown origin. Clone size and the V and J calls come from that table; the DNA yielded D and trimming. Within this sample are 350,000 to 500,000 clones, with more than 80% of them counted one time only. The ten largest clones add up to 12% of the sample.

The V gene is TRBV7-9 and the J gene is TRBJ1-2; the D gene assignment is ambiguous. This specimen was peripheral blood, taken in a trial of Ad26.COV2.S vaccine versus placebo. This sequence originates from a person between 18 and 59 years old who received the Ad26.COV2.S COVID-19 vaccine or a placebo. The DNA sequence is TGTGCCAGCAGCCCAGCGATACGTAACTATGGCTACACCTTC. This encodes CASSPAIRNYGYTF.